The 10 T cell receptor beta chains reported below all come from one sample, sequenced in a study of T-cell memory formation after mild COVID-19. TCRdb independently ran MiXCR on the 5' RACE reads; one entry per CDR3 protein. The sample has around 510,000 distinct CDR3 sequences; approximately 21% are singletons. Sequences were obtained from PBMCs or a T cell subset sorted from them (not recorded which). The receptors derive from an adult woman who had mild COVID-19 (a few samples of this study predate the infection). Cell type and time point are not known.

The chain joins TRBV24-1 to TRBJ2-5; 10 positions agree with TRBD1. From germline, CDR1 is KGHDR and CDR2 SFDVKD. The J segment lost 4 bases and the V segment lost 9 bases, leaving 4 bases of the junction unmatched. This CDR3 spans 13 amino acids. In nucleotides, the CDR3 is TGTGCCACCGGGGGACAGGGGATAGAGACCCAGTACTTC. It is translated as CATGGQGIETQYF.

The gene calls are TRBV6-1 and TRBJ2-5, with D perhaps being TRBD1 or TRBD2 (6 bases each). Trimming pared 7 bases from V and 14 bases from J, leaving 20 bases between. This CDR3 spans 12 amino acids. Germline CDR1 reads MNHNS; CDR2 reads SASEGT. The CDR3 spells CASTEGGPRSYF. The CDR3 region has the DNA TGTGCCAGCACCGAAGGGGGGCCGAGGTCCTACTTC.

The rearrangement joins TRBV29-1 to TRBJ1-5; D uncertain. This CDR3 region has 12 residues. Per the germline V gene, CDR1 is SQVTM and CDR2 is ANQGSEA. Trimming cost V 4 bases and J 4 bases, with 8 bases left between them. CDR3 loop: CSVGRGNQPQHF. The CDR3 coding sequence is TGCAGCGTTGGACGGGGAAATCAGCCCCAGCATTTT.

This clonotype occurred a few times. The chain is built from TRBV15 and TRBJ2-7; no firm D call. The V and J ends lost 0 bases and 9 bases respectively, with 18 bases between them. The CDR3 has 15 residues. CDR1 is LNHNV and CDR2 is YYDKDF in the germline V gene (reference sequence). The CDR3 region has the DNA TGTGCCACCAGCAGAGATCCTTCTTTGCCCCTTGTGCAGTACTTC. Translating it yields CATSRDPSLPLVQYF. Based on the CDR3 plus reference TRBV15 and TRBJ2-7, the full variable domain is DAMVIQNPRYQVTQFGKPVTLSCSQTLNHNVMYWYQQKSSQAPKLLFHYYDKDFNNEADTPDNFQSRRPNTSFCFLDIRSPGLGDTAMYLCATSRDPSLPLVQYFGPGTRLTVT.

V gene TRBV12-5 combines with J gene TRBJ1-5; no clear D gene. The V end was cut by 0 bases, the J end by 1 base, with 19 bases between. Looked up from germline, CDR1 is LGHNT and CDR2 is FRNRAP. CDR3 length: 19 residues. CDR3 bases: TGTGCTAGTGGTTTGGTAGGACGCGGAATAAGTATCAGCAATCAGCCCCAGCATTTT. Its translation is CASGLVGRGISISNQPQHF.

This clonotype was observed a few times. V and J are TRBV27 and TRBJ1-1; D may be TRBD1 (6 bases). Germline CDR1 MNHEY, CDR2 SMNVEV (reference sequence). The CDR3 totals 14 residues. V dropped 4 bases and J dropped 3 bases, with 12 bases sitting between them. CDR3 nucleotide sequence: TGTGCCAGCAGTTCTCTAGGGGGATACACTGAAGCTTTCTTT. Translation gives CASSSLGGYTEAFF.

This clonotype was recorded a few times. The V call is TRBV5-1, the J call TRBJ2-5; D gene uncertain. The germline V gene has CDR1 SGHRS and CDR2 YFSETQ. This CDR3 comprises 13 residues. Between the trimmed V and J ends, which lost 3 bases and 3 bases, there was a span of 9 bases. The CDR3 coding sequence is TGCGCCAGCAGCTCTCAAAGAGAAGAGACCCAGTACTTC. Translation: CASSSQREETQYF.

The rearrangement uses TRBV6-6 and TRBJ2-1, with 11 nucleotides matching TRBD2. J was trimmed by 8 bases and V by 0 bases; bases with no gene match: 15. The CDR3 length is 19 residues. Looked up from germline, CDR1 is MNHNY and CDR2 is SVGAGI (reference sequence). The CDR3 DNA sequence: TGTGCCAGCAGTTACTCGAGACTCGGCTCTAGCGGGGGGCCCTATGAGCAGTTCTTC. Translating it yields CASSYSRLGSSGGPYEQFF.

This clonotype has just a few counts. V gene TRBV5-5 combines with J gene TRBJ1-5; D gene ambiguous. Deletions cut 0 bases from V and 6 bases from J, with 19 bases between. CDR1 SGHKS and CDR2 YYEKEE come from the germline V gene (reference sequence). This CDR3 contains 17 residues. This CDR3 is CASSLGRAGYWGQPQHF. CDR3 DNA sequence: TGTGCCAGCAGCTTGGGTCGAGCAGGCTATTGGGGTCAGCCCCAGCATTTT.

This sequence joins TRBV29-1 and TRBJ2-5; 9 nucleotides agree with TRBD1. V gave up 7 bases and J gave up 5 bases; unmatched junction bases: 11. Per the germline V gene, CDR1 is SQVTM and CDR2 is ANQGSEA. The CDR3 has 14 residues. The CDR3 DNA reads as TGCAGCGCCGGTTGGGGACAGGGTAGGGAGACCCAGTACTTC. Its protein product is CSAGWGQGRETQYF.